This is a list of T cell receptor beta chains from one sample in a study of metastatic and nonmetastatic thyroid tumors. TCRdb reassembled clones from the PCR reads with MiXCR. The table has tens of thousands of clones, roughly 12% seen once. The sequencing input was blood. All receptors derive from a female donor with papillary thyroid cancer or a benign thyroid nodule (not recorded which). Some clones in this sample may be carry-over from other donors' samples. Both conserved end residues are part of each CDR3. Each record gives: J gene, V gene, D gene, CDR3 length, clone size, CDR3 DNA, CDR3 protein. D genes are given only for firm matches. Clone size is shown for a subset of rows, as once, few, many or a class of expanded clone.

TRBJ1-5,TRBV30,TRBD1,14,NA,TGTGCCTGGAGTAGGGACAGGGGCCATCAGCCCCAGCATTTT,CAWSRDRGHQPQHF
TRBJ2-7,TRBV28,NA,14,many,TGTGCCAGCAGTTTCCCGGACAGTTCCTACGAGCAGTACTTC,CASSFPDSSYEQYF
TRBJ1-1,TRBV6-1,TRBD1,15,many,TGTGCCAGCAGAAGGGACAGGGGGTTTGTCACTGAAGCTTTCTTT,CASRRDRGFVTEAFF
TRBJ1-2,TRBV5-4,NA,14,NA,TGTGCCAGCAGCCCGGAAGGGGTAGCCTATGGCTACACCTTC,CASSPEGVAYGYTF
TRBJ1-2,TRBV10-3,TRBD1,14,NA,TGTGCCATCAACCCGGGACAGGGTTACTATGGCTACACCTTC,CAINPGQGYYGYTF
TRBJ2-5,TRBV7-9,TRBD2,15,many,TGTGCCAGCAGCCCCATTAGCGGGACAAGGGAGACCCAGTACTTC,CASSPISGTRETQYF
TRBJ2-2,TRBV6-1,NA,14,NA,TGTGCCAGCCGAGTGGGTGCGAACACCGGGGAGCTGTTTTTT,CASRVGANTGELFF
TRBJ2-2,TRBV4-2,NA,16,many,TGTGCCAGCAGCCAAGAAGGAGACAGCGTGTCCGGGGAGCTGTTTTTT,CASSQEGDSVSGELFF
TRBJ2-3,TRBV6-1,TRBD2,14,many,TGTGCCAGCAGTGCGGGGGGTGGCACAGATACGCAGTATTTT,CASSAGGGTDTQYF
TRBJ2-5,TRBV19,TRBD1,16,NA,TGTGCCAGTAGTACCCAGGAAAGGGGGCTTGTAGAGACCCAGTACTTC,CASSTQERGLVETQYF
TRBJ2-4,TRBV19,NA,13,many,TGTGCCAGTAGTATTAACGCGAAAAACATTCAGTACTTC,CASSINAKNIQYF
TRBJ2-6,TRBV10-3,NA,16,many,TGTGCCATCAGTGAGTCACAGGGAGTGGGGGCCAACGTCCTGACTTTC,CAISESQGVGANVLTF
TRBJ1-5,TRBV9,TRBD1,14,many,TGTGCCAGCAGCCCTGGGACAGGGGCTCAGCCCCAGCATTTT,CASSPGTGAQPQHF